A selection of T cell receptor beta chains follows, all from one sample in a study of blood T cell repertoires in COVID-19. TCRdb keeps only in-frame clones here, not all; method: immunoSEQ multiplex PCR. This table has about 320,000 clones, 80% to 90% appearing once. Sequenced material: PBMCs or T cells enriched from blood (not recorded which). All receptors derive from a woman under 30 who had recovered from COVID-19. CDR3s include the opening cysteine and the closing phenylalanine or tryptophan. The D gene is left open where the match is weak. Clone size is given for some rows only: seen once, a few or many times, or a class if the clone is expanded.

TRBV7-9	few	TRBD1	TRBJ1-6	14	TGTGCCAGCAGCTGGGGACAGGATAATTCACCCCTCCACTTT	CASSWGQDNSPLHF
TRBV14	NA	NA	TRBJ2-5	16	TGTGCCAGCAGCCAAGATCTCAACATTCCCCAAGAGACCCAGTACTTC	CASSQDLNIPQETQYF
TRBV7-8	NA	NA	TRBJ1-5	15	TGTGCCAGCAGCCTCCAGGACAGCAGCAATCAGCCCCAGCATTTT	CASSLQDSSNQPQHF
TRBV19	NA	NA	TRBJ1-3	15	TGTGCCAGTACCGTGACTGGAGGGCCGCGAAACACCATATATTTT	CASTVTGGPRNTIYF
TRBV11-2	NA	NA	TRBJ1-2	15	TGTGCCAGCAGCTTAGGTTGGGGGGGAAACTATGGCTACACCTTC	CASSLGWGGNYGYTF
TRBV11-3	NA	NA	TRBJ1-5	15	TGTGCCAGCAGCTTAGGACAAATTAGCAATCAGCCCCAGCATTTT	CASSLGQISNQPQHF
TRBV4-1	NA	NA	TRBJ2-3	13	TGCGCCAGCAGCCAAGACGAAGCGAGGACGCAGTATTTT	CASSQDEARTQYF
TRBV7-8	once	TRBD2	TRBJ2-3	15	TGTGCCAGCAGCCCGGGGGAGGGCCATACAGATACGCAGTATTTT	CASSPGEGHTDTQYF
TRBV4-1	few	NA	TRBJ1-1	14	TGCGCCAGCAGCCAAGAGGGGCGGCACAGCCAAGCTTTCTTT	CASSQEGRHSQAFF
TRBV5-1	NA	NA	TRBJ2-5	15	TGCGCCAGCAGCTTGGACCCGGGTGCGGCAGAGACCCAGTACTTC	CASSLDPGAAETQYF
TRBV6-1	medium-sized	TRBD2	TRBJ2-1	15	TGTGCCAGCAGTGATTGGACGGGGGGGAACAATGAGCAGTTCTTC	CASSDWTGGNNEQFF
TRBV5-1	NA	NA	TRBJ2-3	17	TGCGCCAGCAGCTTGGGTTTTGAGGGACTGGGACGGGGTACGCAGTATTTT	CASSLGFEGLGRGTQYF
TRBV6-5	NA	NA	TRBJ2-5	15	TGTGCCAGCAGTTACTCGCTGGGTGGAGGCGAGACCCAGTACTTC	CASSYSLGGGETQYF
TRBV19	NA	NA	TRBJ2-1	15	TGTGCCAGTAGTACCCCCCGTCCCGGCTACAATGAGCAGTTCTTC	CASSTPRPGYNEQFF
TRBV28	NA	TRBD1	TRBJ1-2	13	TGTGCCAGCACCTCAGGGGGGAACTATGGCTACACCTTC	CASTSGGNYGYTF
TRBV20-1	few	TRBD1	TRBJ2-7	11	TGCAGTGCTACAGGGGGCGGGGAGCAGTACTTC	CSATGGGEQYF
TRBV7-3	NA	NA	TRBJ1-6	9	TGTGCCAGTACAGGGACCCTCCACTTT	CASTGTLHF
TRBV5-1	NA	NA	TRBJ2-7	15	TGCGCCAGCAGCTTGGCCACGGGACACAACTACGAGCAGTACTTC	CASSLATGHNYEQYF
TRBV2	NA	NA	TRBJ1-5	13	TGTGCCAGCAGTGTGGACATGAAACAGCCCCAGCATTTT	CASSVDMKQPQHF
TRBV29-1	NA	NA	TRBJ1-5	13	TGCAGCGTTGATCAGGGGTCGGGGCAGCCCCAGCATTTT	CSVDQGSGQPQHF
TRBV28	NA	NA	TRBJ2-7	12	TGTGCCAGCAGACCACCGGGGTACGAGCAGTACTTC	CASRPPGYEQYF
TRBV9	NA	TRBD1	TRBJ2-1	18	TGTGCCAGCAGCGTGGTCAGACAGGGGGCAGGACTGTACAATGAGCAGTTCTTC	CASSVVRQGAGLYNEQFF
TRBV11-3	NA	TRBD2	TRBJ2-1	18	TGTGCCAGCAGCCCCCCCACGGCTAGCGGGAGCCCCTACAATGAGCAGTTCTTC	CASSPPTASGSPYNEQFF
TRBV19	NA	TRBD1	TRBJ2-3	14	TGTGCCAGTAGTCAGACAGGGGGCACAGATACGCAGTATTTT	CASSQTGGTDTQYF
TRBV4-1	few	TRBD1	TRBJ1-6	15	TGCGCCAGCAACCAAGGACAGGGGCCTAATTCACCCCTCCACTTT	CASNQGQGPNSPLHF
TRBV27	NA	NA	TRBJ1-1	14	TGTGCCAGCACCCTAACTTACGCCAACACTGAAGCTTTCTTT	CASTLTYANTEAFF
TRBV27	once	NA	TRBJ1-5	17	TGTGCCAGCAGTTCTGAGGGAGGGTTGAGGGTAGATCAGCCCCAGCATTTT	CASSSEGGLRVDQPQHF
TRBV6-6	NA	TRBD1	TRBJ1-6	14	TGTGCCAGCAGTCGGGACAGCCAAATGGGGCCCCTCCACTTT	CASSRDSQMGPLHF
TRBV28	NA	NA	TRBJ2-5	13	TGTGCCAGCAGCCGACAGGATCAAGGAACCCAGTACTTC	CASSRQDQGTQYF
TRBV29-1	NA	TRBD1	TRBJ1-2	15	TGCAGCGTTGAAGAAGACAGGGAAGAGAGCTATGGCTACACCTTC	CSVEEDREESYGYTF
TRBV12-3/TRBV12-4	NA	TRBD1	TRBJ2-5	13	TGTGCCAGCAGTCTGACAGGGATTGAGACCCAGTACTTC	CASSLTGIETQYF